Presented here are 21 T cell receptor beta chains from one specimen sequenced in a study of T cells expressing NK-cell markers. One entry per CDR3 protein, without DNA, is what TCRdb gives after re-calling the 5' RACE reads. Its listing shows about 21,000 distinct CDR3 sequences. The sequencing input was blood T cells: a sorted CD56 or NKG2C T cell subset, CD4+ or CD8+ T cells, or bulk PBMC T cells (not recorded which). The receptors here all came from a man aged 18-69 years in good health.

J is TRBJ1-6 and V is TRBV25-1; TCRdb calls TRBD1, which cannot be checked without DNA. This CDR3 is 18 amino acids long. Per germline, CDR1 MGHDK and CDR2 SYGVNS. The CDR3 protein is CASSELGWGPGNNSPLHF. Looking up the rest from reference TRBV25-1 and TRBJ1-6 gives the full variable domain: EADIYQTPRYLVIGTGKKITLECSQTMGHDKMYWYQQDPGMELHLIHYSYGVNSTEKGDLSSESTVSRIRTEHFPLTLESARPSHTSQYLCASSELGWGPGNNSPLHFGNGTRLTVT.

The gene calls are TRBV10-3 and TRBJ2-5. The CDR3 length is 14 residues. Germline V gives CDR1 ENHRY, CDR2 SYGVKD. The CDR3 region is CAISESAMQETQYF.

The chain joins TRBV6-5 to TRBJ1-4. The CDR3 is 16 amino acids. Per germline, CDR1 MNHEY and CDR2 SVGAGI. The CDR3 is CASSYESGVTNEKLFF.

This chain connects TRBV28 to TRBJ2-1; as DNA is missing, the TRBD2 call by TCRdb cannot be tested. Germline values: CDR1 MDHEN, CDR2 SYDVKM. CDR3 length: 14 residues. The CDR3 loop reads CASSLGPYGDEQFF.

The gene calls are TRBV6-5 and TRBJ2-5; the D call from TCRdb, TRBD2, cannot be confirmed without DNA. CDR3 length: 16 residues. CDR1 MNHEY and CDR2 SVGAGI come from the germline V gene. The CDR3: CASSYGGPRGQETQYF.

The chain uses TRBV4-3 and TRBJ2-6; TCRdb indicates TRBD1, and absent DNA this call remains unverified. Germline assignment: CDR1 LGHNA and CDR2 YSLEER. The CDR3 covers 13 residues. Here the CDR3 reads CASSPPRANVLTF.

The gene calls are TRBV3-1 and TRBJ1-2; TCRdb reports TRBD1, a call that lacks DNA to check it against. This CDR3 region has 13 residues. Germline CDR1 and CDR2: LGHDT and YNNKEL (reference sequence). The CDR3 is CASSPSQTTVYTF.

The rearrangement links TRBV28 to TRBJ1-1. The CDR3 contains 14 residues. The germline V gene has CDR1 MDHEN and CDR2 SYDVKM. CDR3 residues: CATQPPGPNTEAFF. The full variable domain, with the rest looked up from reference TRBV28 and TRBJ1-1, is DVKVTQSSRYLVKRTGEKVFLECVQDMDHENMFWYRQDPGLGLRLIYFSYDVKMKEKGDIPEGYSVSREKKERFSLILESASTNQTSMYLCATQPPGPNTEAFFGQGTRLTVV.

The gene calls are TRBV15 and TRBJ2-5; no DNA is available, so the TRBD1 call from TCRdb remains unchecked. The CDR3 extends over 16 amino acids. Germline V lookup: CDR1 LNHNV, CDR2 YYDKDF (reference sequence). This CDR3 is CATSSYGQGLKETQYF.

The genes are TRBV13 and TRBJ2-1; lacking DNA, the TRBD2 call made by TCRdb goes unchecked. This CDR3 region has 17 residues. Germline V lookup: CDR1 PRHDT, CDR2 FYEKMQ (reference sequence). This CDR3 is CASSSMTSGARYNEQFF.

The chain is built from TRBV20-1 and TRBJ2-3; TCRdb lists TRBD2, though no DNA is available to test this call. The CDR3 has 15 amino acids. Per the germline V gene, CDR1 is DFQATT and CDR2 is SNEGSKA (reference sequence). The CDR3 spells CSARTGTSQTDTQYF.

This chain connects TRBV5-1 to TRBJ1-2; TCRdb returns TRBD1, unconfirmable since there is no DNA. Germline CDR1 reads SGHRS; CDR2 reads YFSETQ. The length of the CDR3 is 14 residues. CDR3 region: CASSFTGGRYGYTF.

This chain connects TRBV10-3 to TRBJ2-1; TCRdb's assignment of TRBD1 cannot be checked, as there is no DNA. CDR3 length equals 12 residues. Germline V gene lookup returns CDR1 ENHRY and CDR2 SYGVKD. CDR3 protein: CAIRGLDNEQFF.

This chain links TRBV6-1 with TRBJ1-5; TCRdb outputs TRBD1, but without DNA this stays unchecked. The CDR3 spans 16 residues. Germline V CDR1 and CDR2: MNHNS, SASEGT. The CDR3 sequence is CASRRDGRNSNQPQHF.

The chain carries TRBV21-1 and TRBJ2-1; TCRdb's D call of TRBD2 is untestable without DNA. TRBV21-1 corresponds to a pseudogene. The length of the CDR3 is 18 residues. The chain's CDR3 is CASSKARDSPSSYNEQFF.

The chain employs TRBV5-5 and TRBJ2-4; no DNA is available, so the TRBD2 call from TCRdb remains unchecked. CDR1 and CDR2 from the germline V gene are SGHKS and YYEKEE (reference sequence). The CDR3 length is 18 residues. CDR3 in amino acids: CASSLGLAGGKAKNIQYF.

The J gene is TRBJ2-1, the V gene TRBV20-1; TCRdb selects TRBD1, and the lack of DNA leaves this call unchecked. The CDR3 is 13 residues long. Per the germline V gene, CDR1 is DFQATT and CDR2 is SNEGSKA (reference sequence). The CDR3 sequence: CSVRTGARIEQFF.

This chain uses TRBV6-1 with TRBJ1-3. Germline V gene lookup returns CDR1 MNHNS and CDR2 SASEGT. The CDR3 has 15 residues. CDR3: CASSVADRSGNTIYF.

The chain uses TRBV6-5 and TRBJ1-4; the TCRdb call, TRBD1, lacks DNA for checking. The germline V gene has CDR1 MNHEY and CDR2 SVGAGI. This CDR3 is built from 16 residues. CDR3 residues: CASSSGQGATNEKLFF.

The chain has TRBV5-1 and TRBJ2-2; TCRdb's D call, TRBD2, is unchecked because there is no DNA. Germline V gene sequence: CDR1 SGHRS, CDR2 YFSETQ. The CDR3 totals 15 residues. The CDR3 protein is CASSLEGLAGRELFF. Combining the CDR3 with reference TRBV5-1 and TRBJ2-2 gives the whole variable domain KAGVTQTPRYLIKTRGQQVTLSCSPISGHRSVSWYQQTPGQGLQFLFEYFSETQRNKGNFPGRFSGRQFSNSRSEMNVSTLELGDSALYLCASSLEGLAGRELFFGEGSRLTVL.

V is TRBV6-2 or TRBV6-3 and J is TRBJ1-6. The CDR3 has 15 residues. Germline CDR1 is MNHEY and CDR2 is SVGEGT. The CDR3 here is CASTRRREGNSPLHF.